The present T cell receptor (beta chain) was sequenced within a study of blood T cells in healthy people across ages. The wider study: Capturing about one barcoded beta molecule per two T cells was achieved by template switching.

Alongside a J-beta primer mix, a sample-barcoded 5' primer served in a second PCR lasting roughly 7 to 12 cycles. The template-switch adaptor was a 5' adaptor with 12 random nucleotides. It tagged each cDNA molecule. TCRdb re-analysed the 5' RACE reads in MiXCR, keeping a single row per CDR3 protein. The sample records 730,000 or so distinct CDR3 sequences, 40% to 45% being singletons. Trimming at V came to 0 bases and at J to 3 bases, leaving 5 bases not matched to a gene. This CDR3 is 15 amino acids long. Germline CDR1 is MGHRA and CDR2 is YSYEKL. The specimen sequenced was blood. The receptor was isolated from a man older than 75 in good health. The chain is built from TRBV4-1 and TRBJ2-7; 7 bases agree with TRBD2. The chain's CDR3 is CASSQEGASGYEQYF. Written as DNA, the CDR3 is TGCGCCAGCAGCCAAGAGGGAGCTAGCGGCTACGAGCAGTACTTC.